These 17 T cell receptor beta chains were all obtained from the same sample, sequenced in a study of regulatory T cells in long-lasting Graves disease. The time point: newly diagnosed GD, antithyroid drugs for less than 3 months. After RNA was extracted from PBMCs, the TCR library was made from it. Researchers made TCR beta libraries by using iRepertoire HTBI primers and running Arm-PCR on CDR3 regions. In TCRdb, the multiplex PCR reads were re-called with MiXCR into one record per CDR3 protein. The profile shows about 500,000 distinct CDR3 sequences, 12% of them singletons. A further study also used this sample, focusing on T cells in Graves' hyperthyroidism and ophthalmopathy.

The source material was peripheral blood mononuclear cells (PBMCs), sampled at new diagnosis, from a patient treated with antithyroid drugs. Source of these receptors: a woman under 40 with Graves disease.

The gene calls are TRBV19 and TRBJ2-1; TRBD2 aligns across 9 bases. V was pared by 5 bases and J by 4 bases, with 9 bases of the junction left unmatched. The length of the CDR3 is 16 residues. Germline V gene sequence: CDR1 LNHDA, CDR2 SQIVND (reference sequence). The CDR3 bases are TGTGCCAGTAGTCCCTTAGCGGGAGACTGGTACAATGAGCAGTTCTTC. Its translation: CASSPLAGDWYNEQFF.

This clonotype came up many times. This chain uses TRBV30 with TRBJ1-2; 8 nucleotides agree with TRBD1. CDR1 and CDR2 from the germline V gene are GTSNPN and SVGIG (reference sequence). Trimming cost V 2 bases and J 7 bases; bases outside gene matches: 9. The CDR3 is 14 residues long. In nucleotides, the CDR3 is TGTGCCTGGAGTTTCGCAGGGGGCTGGATTGGCTACACCTTC. This encodes CAWSFAGGWIGYTF.

This clonotype was picked up one time. A much larger clone lies a single base off, so this may be a read error. The V call is TRBV7-9, the J call TRBJ1-2; D call uncertain. In germline, CDR1 is SEHNR, CDR2 FQNEAQ (reference sequence). The CDR3 covers 13 residues. The CDR3 DNA reads TGTGCCAGCAACTTAGTCACGGGCTATGGCTACACCTTC. Translation gives CASNLVTGYGYTF.

This clonotype was detected a few times. The V gene is TRBV3-1, the J gene TRBJ2-7; the match to TRBD2 covers 8 bases. CDR1 LGHDT and CDR2 YNNKEL come from the germline V gene (reference sequence). The CDR3 sequence is 14 residues long. Trimming removed 5 bases from V and 4 bases from J; junction bases left unmatched: 7. For the CDR3, the DNA is TGTGCCAGCAGCAGAGGGACTAGACTTTACGAGCAGTACTTC. Translation: CASSRGTRLYEQYF.

This clonotype was observed many times. The chain joins TRBV5-1 to TRBJ2-7; 12 nucleotides align to TRBD2. This CDR3 spans 15 amino acids. With V trimmed by 4 bases and J by 4 bases, 6 bases remained unmatched. CDR1 is SGHRS and CDR2 is YFSETQ in the germline V gene. DNA for the CDR3: TGCGCCAGCAGCCGGACTAGCGGGAACGTTTACGAGCAGTACTTC. It yields the protein CASSRTSGNVYEQYF.

This clonotype showed up many times. The chain employs TRBV11-2 and TRBJ1-5; D gene ambiguous. The CDR3 is 15 amino acids. Germline V gene data show CDR1 as SGHAT and CDR2 as FQNNGV. Trimming shortened V by 6 bases and J by 4 bases, and 16 bases separated the two germline ends. DNA of the CDR3: TGTGCCAGCAGTAAAGGAGGAACTGTAAATCAGCCCCAGCATTTT. This codes for CASSKGGTVNQPQHF. Variable domain in full (rest from reference TRBV11-2 and TRBJ1-5): EAGVAQSPRYKIIEKRQSVAFWCNPISGHATLYWYQQILGQGPKLLIQFQNNGVVDDSQLPKDRFSAERLKGVDSTLKIQPAKLEDSAVYLCASSKGGTVNQPQHFGDGTRLSIL.

This clonotype was counted ten times or more. V and J are TRBV10-2 and TRBJ1-6; a possible D gene is TRBD1 (5 bases). This CDR3 region has 16 residues. Germline V lookup: CDR1 WSHSY, CDR2 SAAADI. V lost 3 bases to trimming and J lost 7 bases, with 16 bases between them. CDR3 region: CASSEIGDWGNSPLHF. The CDR3 DNA is TGCGCCAGCAGTGAAATTGGGGACTGGGGGAATTCACCCCTCCACTTT.

Ten or more counts support this clonotype. This chain connects TRBV12-3 or TRBV12-4 to TRBJ1-3; tentatively, D is TRBD1 (5 bases). Between the trimmed V and J ends, which lost 6 bases and 2 bases, there was a span of 11 bases. The CDR3 has 14 residues. CDR3 sequence reads: CASSRGSPGNTIYF. In nucleotides, the CDR3 is TGTGCCAGCAGCCGGGGGAGTCCTGGAAACACCATATATTTT.

This clonotype was detected many times. This sequence joins TRBV20-1 and TRBJ1-1; 7 nucleotides align to TRBD1. The trim removed 3 bases at V and 4 bases at J, leaving 17 bases unmatched. The CDR3 totals 17 residues. Germline V lookup: CDR1 DFQATT, CDR2 SNEGSKA (reference sequence). CDR3 sequence (DNA): TGCAGTGCTAGCCCACCCGACAGGGTTCCTCGGAGCACTGAAGCTTTCTTT. This sequence encodes CSASPPDRVPRSTEAFF.

The table lists this clonotype with many counts. This rearrangement joins TRBV24-1 to TRBJ2-7, with D possibly matching TRBD2 (6 bases). CDR1 is KGHDR and CDR2 is SFDVKD in the germline V gene. There are 12 residues in the CDR3. Trimming removed 4 bases from V and 8 bases from J, with 11 bases in between. CDR3 region: CATSEWGEQQYF. The DNA for the CDR3 is TGTGCCACCAGTGAATGGGGGGAACAGCAGTACTTC.

A word on this clonotype: A much larger clone is a single base away; this may be a read error. The chain has TRBV20-1 and TRBJ2-7; 11 bases fit TRBD2. Germline V lookup: CDR1 DFQATT, CDR2 SNEGSKA (reference sequence). With 5 bases clipped from V and 7 bases from J, the junction kept 13 bases outside the gene matches. CDR3 size: 15 residues. The CDR3 nucleotides read TGCAGTGCTTACCCCACTAGCGGGAGACAGAATGAGCAGTACTTC. It translates to CSAYPTSGRQNEQYF.

The CDR3 DNA follows: TGCAGTGCTAGAGAACTTGCAGGGAACGGCTACACCTTC. Translating it yields CSARELAGNGYTF. The chain has TRBV20-1 and TRBJ1-2; a possible D gene is TRBD1 (5 bases). The CDR3 spans 13 residues. The V gene's germline CDR1 is DFQATT and CDR2 SNEGSKA (reference sequence). Deletions cut 0 bases from V and 8 bases from J, with 13 bases between.

This clonotype showed up just a few times. This CDR3 is missing its conserved last phenylalanine or tryptophan, likely due to a read error. The chain links TRBV28 to TRBJ1-1, with D perhaps TRBD1 (5 bases). The V end lost 7 bases, the J end lost 6 bases, and 9 bases lay between the germline ends. The CDR3 sequence is 11 residues long. The germline V gene has CDR1 MDHEN and CDR2 SYDVKM. The CDR3 is CASTGDAEAFL. DNA for the CDR3: TGTGCCAGCACGGGGGATGCTGAAGCTTTCCTT.

This clonotype was recorded many times. The rearrangement links TRBV29-1 to TRBJ1-1; no reliable D call. V shed 7 bases and J shed 2 bases, with 5 bases lying between them. CDR1 SQVTM and CDR2 ANQGSEA come from the germline V gene. The CDR3 spans 10 residues. In DNA, the CDR3 is TGCAGCGGGTTTAACACTGAAGCTTTCTTT. This translates into CSGFNTEAFF.

This clonotype was counted at least ten times. V is TRBV3-1 and J is TRBJ2-5, with a possible D match to TRBD1 (7 bases). The V end lost 4 bases, the J end lost 7 bases, and 16 bases lay between the germline ends. Germline CDR1 LGHDT, CDR2 YNNKEL (reference sequence). The CDR3 spans 14 residues. For the CDR3, the DNA is TGTGCCAGCAGCCTCGGGAGACAGGGTTTGACCCAGTACTTC. Amino acids: CASSLGRQGLTQYF.

CDR3 sequence: CASSPSRGRKNTEAFF. CDR3 coding DNA: TGTGCCAGCTCACCAAGCAGGGGTCGGAAGAACACTGAAGCTTTCTTT. The J gene is TRBJ1-1, the V gene TRBV18; a possible D gene is TRBD1 (6 bases). The V end was cut by 2 bases, the J end by 1 base, with 14 bases between. The V gene's germline CDR1 is KGHSH and CDR2 LQKENI. The CDR3 sequence is 16 residues long.

This clonotype was seen repeatedly, ten times or more. CDR3 sequence reads: CATKSSSGTYNEQFF. CDR3 bases: TGTGCCACCAAATCATCCAGCGGGACTTATAATGAGCAGTTCTTC. The chain recombines TRBV19 with TRBJ2-1; 7 nucleotides agree with TRBD2. This CDR3 spans 15 amino acids. In germline, CDR1 is LNHDA, CDR2 SQIVND (reference sequence). The V gene end was trimmed by 10 bases and the J gene end by 7 bases; junction bases not matched to a gene: 16.